The present T cell receptor (beta chain) was sequenced within a study of blood T cell repertoires in COVID-19. As for the study in general: Samples came from the United States, Italy and Spain, spanning acute and convalescent COVID-19. From T cells, B-cell-depleted T cells, or PBMCs came the material, which was cDNA or gDNA.

As processed by the authors: Reference gene primers were amplified, and this amplification served to estimate nucleated cell counts. Sequencing was performed with immunoSEQ multiplex PCR; in TCRdb, only in-frame clones are kept and a portion is missing. From that table come the V and J calls and clone size; the DNA was used to work out D and trimming. The data show more than 250,000 clones, with around 83% seen just once and 1% to 1.5% held by the top ten. CDR1 is SGHKS and CDR2 is YYEKEE in the germline V gene (reference sequence). CDR3 length equals 18 residues. Trimming cost V 4 bases and J 10 bases; bases outside gene matches: 17.

The sample consisted of peripheral blood. This sequence was found in a woman between 50 and 59 years old with acute or convalescent COVID-19. This rearrangement joins TRBV5-5 to TRBJ1-6, with TRBD1 matching over 10 bases. CDR3 region: CASSPVPGQGSMGSPLHF. Here the CDR3 DNA reads TGTGCCAGCAGCCCTGTCCCGGGACAGGGGTCGATGGGGTCACCCCTCCACTTT.